This TCR beta chain was captured by sequencing in a study of Ad26.COV2.S vaccination and SARS-CoV-2 variants. With 7 bases removed from V and 5 bases from J, the gap between germline ends came to 11 bases. This CDR3 comprises 13 residues. Germline V gene lookup returns CDR1 SGHTA and CDR2 FQGTGA. Treatment here: approximately 18 received Ad26.COV2.S at low or high dose, single or two shots; roughly 5 received placebo; per-sample allocation not given. Collection of samples fell on day 63 after the first vaccine or placebo injection. The method was immunoSEQ multiplex PCR; TCRdb's version includes in-frame clones alone and lacks a portion of them. This table has 450,000 to 550,000 clones, about 91% appearing once.

This TCR was sampled from a person aged 18-65 years who received the Ad26.COV2.S COVID-19 vaccine or a placebo. Sequenced material: peripheral blood, taken in a trial of Ad26.COV2.S vaccine versus placebo. J is TRBJ2-2 and V is TRBV7-3; D possibly uses TRBD1 or TRBD2 (6 bases each). The chain's CDR3 is CASTRGGTGELFF. The CDR3 region has the DNA TGTGCCAGCACCCGAGGGGGGACCGGGGAGCTGTTTTTT.